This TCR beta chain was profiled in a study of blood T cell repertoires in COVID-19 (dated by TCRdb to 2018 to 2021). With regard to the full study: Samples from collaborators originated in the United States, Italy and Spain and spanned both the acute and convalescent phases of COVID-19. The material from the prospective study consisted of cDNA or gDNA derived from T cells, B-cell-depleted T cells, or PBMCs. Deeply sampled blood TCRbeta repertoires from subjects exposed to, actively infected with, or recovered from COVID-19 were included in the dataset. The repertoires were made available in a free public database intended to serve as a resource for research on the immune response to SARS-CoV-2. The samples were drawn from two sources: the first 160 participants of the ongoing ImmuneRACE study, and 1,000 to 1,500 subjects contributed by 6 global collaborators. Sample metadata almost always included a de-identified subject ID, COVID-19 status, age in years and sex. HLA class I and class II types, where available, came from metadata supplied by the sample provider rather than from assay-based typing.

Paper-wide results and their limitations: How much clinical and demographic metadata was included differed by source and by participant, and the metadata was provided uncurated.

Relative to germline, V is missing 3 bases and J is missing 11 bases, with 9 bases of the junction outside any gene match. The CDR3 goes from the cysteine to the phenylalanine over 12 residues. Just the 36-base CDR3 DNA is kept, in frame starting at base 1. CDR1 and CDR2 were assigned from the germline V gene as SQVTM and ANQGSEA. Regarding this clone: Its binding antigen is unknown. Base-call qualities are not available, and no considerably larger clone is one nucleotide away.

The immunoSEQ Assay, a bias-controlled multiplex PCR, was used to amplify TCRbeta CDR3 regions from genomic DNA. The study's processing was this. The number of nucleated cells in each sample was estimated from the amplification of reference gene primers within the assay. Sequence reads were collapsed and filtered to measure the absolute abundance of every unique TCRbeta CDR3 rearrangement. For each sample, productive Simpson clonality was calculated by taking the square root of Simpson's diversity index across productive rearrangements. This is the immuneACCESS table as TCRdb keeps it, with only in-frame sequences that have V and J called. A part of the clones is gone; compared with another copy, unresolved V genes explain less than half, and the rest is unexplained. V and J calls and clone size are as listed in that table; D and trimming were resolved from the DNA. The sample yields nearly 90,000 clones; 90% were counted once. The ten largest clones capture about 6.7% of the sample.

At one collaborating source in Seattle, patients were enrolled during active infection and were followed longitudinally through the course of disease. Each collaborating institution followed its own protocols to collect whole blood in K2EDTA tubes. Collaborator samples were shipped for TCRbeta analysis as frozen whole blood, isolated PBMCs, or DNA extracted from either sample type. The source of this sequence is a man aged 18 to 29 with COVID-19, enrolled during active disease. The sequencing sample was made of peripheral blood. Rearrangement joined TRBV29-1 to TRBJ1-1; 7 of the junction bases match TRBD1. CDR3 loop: CSVEDRPSGAFF. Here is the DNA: TGCAGCGTTGAGGACAGGCCCTCCGGGGCTTTCTTT.